This entry features one TCR beta chain sequence. The CDR3 runs 15 residues. V lost 5 bases, J lost 7 bases, and 11 bases stayed unmatched. From germline, CDR1 is SGHTA and CDR2 FQGNSA. The sample is drawn from a study of control samples from healthy donors and cancer patients. Measured with immunoSEQ multiplex PCR; TCRdb has only the in-frame clones, and not every one. The sample has fewer than 120,000 clones; around 87% are singletons. The source is a woman aged 60 to 75 with lung cancer. Sequencing input: PBMCs. V usage is TRBV7-2 and J usage is TRBJ2-5; the match to TRBD1 covers 9 bases. The CDR3 loop is CASSREQGALGTQYF. CDR3 in DNA: TGTGCCAGCAGCCGTGAACAGGGGGCCCTGGGGACCCAGTACTTC.